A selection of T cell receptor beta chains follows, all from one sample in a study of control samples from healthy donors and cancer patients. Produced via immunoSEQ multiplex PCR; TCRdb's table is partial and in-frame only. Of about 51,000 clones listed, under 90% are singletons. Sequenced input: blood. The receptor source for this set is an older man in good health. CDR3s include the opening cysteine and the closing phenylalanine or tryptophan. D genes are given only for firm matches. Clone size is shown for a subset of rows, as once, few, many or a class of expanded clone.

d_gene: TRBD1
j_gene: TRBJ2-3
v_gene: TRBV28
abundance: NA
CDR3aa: CASSPWTGGADTQYF
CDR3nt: TGTGCCAGCAGTCCCTGGACAGGGGGCGCAGATACGCAGTATTTT

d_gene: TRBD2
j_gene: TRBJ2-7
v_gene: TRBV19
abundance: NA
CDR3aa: CASSKAGAREQYF
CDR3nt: TGTGCCAGTAGTAAAGCGGGGGCAAGGGAGCAGTACTTC

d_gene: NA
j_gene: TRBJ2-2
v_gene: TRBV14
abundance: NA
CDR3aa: CASSQLAEWGSGELFF
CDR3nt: TGTGCCAGCAGCCAGCTAGCCGAATGGGGTTCCGGGGAGCTGTTTTTT

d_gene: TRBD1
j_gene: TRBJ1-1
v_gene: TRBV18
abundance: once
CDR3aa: CASSMSGATGWSRAFF
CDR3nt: TGTGCCAGCTCAATGTCCGGAGCGACAGGGTGGAGTAGGGCTTTCTTT

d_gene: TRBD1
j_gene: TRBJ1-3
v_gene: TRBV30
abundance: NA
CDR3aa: CAYSVGQGPSGNTIYF
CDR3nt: TGTGCCTATTCCGTGGGACAGGGGCCCTCTGGAAACACCATATATTTT

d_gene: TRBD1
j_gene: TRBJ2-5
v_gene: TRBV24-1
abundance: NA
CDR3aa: CATRGQGSETQYF
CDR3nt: TGTGCCACCAGAGGACAGGGGTCTGAGACCCAGTACTTC

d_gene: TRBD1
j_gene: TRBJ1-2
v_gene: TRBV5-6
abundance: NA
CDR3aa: CASGIWDRAYGYTF
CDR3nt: TGTGCCAGCGGTATTTGGGACAGGGCCTATGGCTACACCTTC

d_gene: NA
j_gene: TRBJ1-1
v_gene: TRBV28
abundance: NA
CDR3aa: CASSRVNTEAFF
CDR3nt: TGTGCCAGCTCCAGGGTGAACACTGAAGCTTTCTTT

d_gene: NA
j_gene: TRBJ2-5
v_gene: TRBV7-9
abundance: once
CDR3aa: CASSYNLGYQETQYF
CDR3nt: TGTGCCAGCAGCTATAATCTGGGGTACCAAGAGACCCAGTACTTC

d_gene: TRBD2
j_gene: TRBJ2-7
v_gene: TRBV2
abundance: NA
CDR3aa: CASKRELAGSYEQYF
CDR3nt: TGTGCCAGCAAGCGGGAACTAGCGGGCTCCTACGAGCAGTACTTC

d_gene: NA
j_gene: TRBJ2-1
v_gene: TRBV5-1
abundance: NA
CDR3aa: CASSLIAGGVYNEQFF
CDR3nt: TGCGCCAGCAGCTTGATAGCCGGGGGTGTCTACAATGAGCAGTTCTTC

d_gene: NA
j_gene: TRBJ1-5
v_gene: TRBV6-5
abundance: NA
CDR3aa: CASSYLPPGADQPQHF
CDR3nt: TGTGCCAGCAGTTACCTTCCTCCAGGGGCGGACCAGCCCCAGCATTTT

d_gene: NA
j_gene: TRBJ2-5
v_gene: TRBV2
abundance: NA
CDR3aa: CASSEEVSTETQYF
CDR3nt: TGTGCCAGCAGTGAAGAAGTATCGACGGAGACCCAGTACTTC

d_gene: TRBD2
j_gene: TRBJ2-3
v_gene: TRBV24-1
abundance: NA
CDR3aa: CATSDPQRGVGLDTQYF
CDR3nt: TGTGCCACCAGTGATCCACAGCGGGGGGTGGGTTTAGATACGCAGTATTTT

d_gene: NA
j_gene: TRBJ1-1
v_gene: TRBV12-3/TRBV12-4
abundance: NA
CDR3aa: CASSLPDRGGAFF
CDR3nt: TGTGCCAGCAGTCTCCCGGACCGCGGGGGAGCTTTCTTT

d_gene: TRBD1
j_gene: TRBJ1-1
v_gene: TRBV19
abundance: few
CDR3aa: CASSTLTDRDREAFF
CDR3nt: TGTGCCAGTAGTACCCTAACGGACCGGGACAGGGAAGCTTTCTTT

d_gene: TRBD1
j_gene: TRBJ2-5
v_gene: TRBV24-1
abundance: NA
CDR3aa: CATRDRAGETQYF
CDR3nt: TGTGCCACCAGGGACAGGGCGGGAGAGACCCAGTACTTC

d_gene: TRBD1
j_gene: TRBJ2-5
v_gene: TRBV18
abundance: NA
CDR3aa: CASSRGQGMVETQYF
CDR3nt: TGTGCCAGCTCACGAGGACAGGGTATGGTAGAGACCCAGTACTTC

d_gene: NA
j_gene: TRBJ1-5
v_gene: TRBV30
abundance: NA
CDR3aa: CAWLGEQPQHF
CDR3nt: TGTGCCTGGCTAGGAGAACAGCCCCAGCATTTT

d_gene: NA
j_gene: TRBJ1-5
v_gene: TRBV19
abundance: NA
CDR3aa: CASSFTGHQPQHF
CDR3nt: TGTGCCAGTAGTTTTACAGGGCATCAGCCCCAGCATTTT

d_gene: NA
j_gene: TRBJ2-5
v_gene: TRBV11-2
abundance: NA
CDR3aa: CASSLLNGETQYF
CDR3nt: TGTGCCAGCAGCTTATTAAACGGAGAGACCCAGTACTTC

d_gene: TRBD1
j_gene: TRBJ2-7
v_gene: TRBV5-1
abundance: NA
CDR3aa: CASSLSPGTGYDEQYF
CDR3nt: TGCGCCAGCAGCCTAAGTCCCGGGACAGGGTACGACGAGCAGTACTTC

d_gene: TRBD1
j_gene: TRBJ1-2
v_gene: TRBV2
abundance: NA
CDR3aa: CASSWDRGSYTF
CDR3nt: TGTGCCAGCAGTTGGGACAGGGGTAGCTACACCTTC

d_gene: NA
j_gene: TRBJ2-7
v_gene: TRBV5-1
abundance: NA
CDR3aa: CASSLGAGEEEQYF
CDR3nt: TGCGCCAGCAGCTTGGGGGCAGGGGAGGAGGAGCAGTACTTC

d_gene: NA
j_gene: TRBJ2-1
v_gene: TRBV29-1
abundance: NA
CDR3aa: CSVLLATEQFF
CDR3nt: TGCAGCGTTCTCCTAGCGACTGAGCAGTTCTTC

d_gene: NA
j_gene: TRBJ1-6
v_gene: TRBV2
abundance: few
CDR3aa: CASSEIGNSPLHF
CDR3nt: TGTGCCAGCAGTGAAATAGGGAATTCACCCCTCCACTTT

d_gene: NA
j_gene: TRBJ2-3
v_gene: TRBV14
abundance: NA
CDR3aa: CASSQAGNVWSDTQYF
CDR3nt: TGTGCCAGCAGCCAAGCAGGGAATGTATGGTCAGATACGCAGTATTTT

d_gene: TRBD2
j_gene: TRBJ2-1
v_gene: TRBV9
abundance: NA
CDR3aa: CASSVGGLAGAMNEQFF
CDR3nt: TGTGCCAGCAGCGTAGGGGGACTAGCGGGAGCGATGAATGAGCAGTTCTTC